One sample yielded the 22 T cell receptor beta chains listed below, sequenced in a study of CD8+CD57+ T cells in acquired aplastic anemia. Genomic DNA provided the template from which TCR beta VDJ and CDR3 profiles were obtained. TCRdb fed the reads into MiXCR, producing one record per CDR3 protein. Among about 160,000 distinct CDR3 sequences listed, just under 45% were seen once. The sequenced sample was sorted CD4+, CD8+, or CD8+CD57+ T cells (not recorded which) from PBMCs. The receptors were sampled from a human donor in good health.

Many counts were recorded for this clonotype. V usage is TRBV19 and J usage is TRBJ2-1; the D is unclear. The CDR3 is 13 amino acids. The ends were cut back, 1 base at V and 9 bases at J, with 10 bases in the middle. Per germline, CDR1 LNHDA and CDR2 SQIVND (reference sequence). CDR3 bases: TGTGCCAGTAGTATAGCCTCCTGGGGTGAGCAGTTCTTC. This encodes CASSIASWGEQFF.

The chain couples TRBV7-9 to TRBJ1-1, with unresolved D. CDR3 length equals 12 residues. The V end lost 2 bases, the J end lost 5 bases, and 6 bases lay between the germline ends. In germline, CDR1 is SEHNR, CDR2 FQNEAQ (reference sequence). CDR3 region: CASSLIQTEAFF. The CDR3 coding sequence is TGTGCCAGCAGCTTAATACAGACTGAAGCTTTCTTT.

This chain joins TRBV6-4 and TRBJ2-1; D uncertain. CDR3 size: 13 residues. V lost 1 base and J 0 bases, leaving 1 base between the germline ends. Germline V gene data show CDR1 as MRHNA and CDR2 as SNTAGT. CDR3 sequence: CASSDYSYNEQFF. The CDR3 DNA reads as TGTGCCAGCAGTGACTACTCCTACAATGAGCAGTTCTTC.

The chain couples TRBV6-1 to TRBJ2-7; the D gene is possibly TRBD1 (5 bases). This CDR3 is 13 amino acids long. Germline V gene lookup returns CDR1 MNHNS and CDR2 SASEGT. Trimming stripped 4 bases from V and 2 bases from J, with 9 bases between. The CDR3 DNA follows: TGTGCCAGCAGTGCCGGACAAGCCTACGAGCAGTACTTC. This gives the protein CASSAGQAYEQYF.

V and J are TRBV7-6 and TRBJ1-6; D unclear. This CDR3 region has 13 residues. Between the trimmed V and J ends, which lost 1 base and 8 bases, there was a span of 6 bases. Germline V gene sequence: CDR1 SGHVS, CDR2 FNYEAQ. The CDR3 is CASSLVVDSPLHF. In nucleotides, the CDR3 is TGTGCCAGCAGCTTAGTTGTGGATTCACCCCTCCACTTT.

At least ten counts were recorded for this clonotype. The CDR3 spells CASSSAVNQPQHF. CDR3 DNA sequence: TGTGCCAGCAGTTCCGCAGTCAATCAGCCCCAGCATTTT. V and J are TRBV6-5 and TRBJ1-5, with D uncertain. V was trimmed by 4 bases and J by 3 bases, leaving 7 bases between them. CDR3 length: 13 amino acids. Germline V gives CDR1 MNHEY, CDR2 SVGAGI.

The chain employs TRBV19 and TRBJ1-5, with TRBD1 as a possible D gene (5 bases). The CDR3 is 12 amino acids. V was trimmed by 5 bases and J by 13 bases, leaving 15 bases between them. Germline V gives CDR1 LNHDA, CDR2 SQIVND (reference sequence). The CDR3 loop reads CASSSVLGQQHF. The DNA for the CDR3 is TGTGCCAGTAGTTCGGTCCTGGGGCAGCAGCATTTT.

This chain connects TRBV11-2 to TRBJ2-3; 15 bases fit TRBD2. From germline, CDR1 is SGHAT and CDR2 FQNNGV. This CDR3 is 18 amino acids long. Trimming took 4 bases from V and 4 from J; bases not matched to a gene: 9. As DNA, the CDR3 is TGTGCCAGCAGCTCCGGGACTAGCGGGGGGACCGATCCAGATACGCAGTATTTT. This codes for CASSSGTSGGTDPDTQYF.

J is TRBJ1-2 and V is TRBV29-1; 7 nucleotides align to TRBD1. V lost 4 bases and J lost 4; bases outside the gene matches: 9. The CDR3 sequence is 14 residues long. CDR1 SQVTM and CDR2 ANQGSEA come from the germline V gene. CDR3 in DNA: TGCAGCGTTGTTACAGGGGTCGGAGCCTATGGCTACACCTTC. Amino acid sequence: CSVVTGVGAYGYTF.

The genes are TRBV29-1 and TRBJ2-5; 16 bases align to TRBD2. The CDR3 is 16 residues long. Looked up from germline, CDR1 is SQVTM and CDR2 is ANQGSEA. V dropped 7 bases and J dropped 5; count of bases not matched to a gene: 10. The CDR3 coding sequence is TGCAGCGCGGGGGGGACTAGCGGGGGGGATGGGGAGACCCAGTACTTC. Amino acids: CSAGGTSGGDGETQYF.

This clonotype was seen ten or more times. The chain joins TRBV6-5 to TRBJ2-5; D is undetermined. Germline loops: CDR1 MNHEY, CDR2 SVGAGI. Trimming shortened V by 3 bases and J by 3 bases, and 8 bases separated the two germline ends. The CDR3 totals 13 residues. The CDR3 DNA sequence: TGTGCCAGCAGTTATAGGACGGAAGAGACCCAGTACTTC. Translation: CASSYRTEETQYF.

The rearrangement joins TRBV11-2 to TRBJ2-2; 16 nucleotides match TRBD2. Germline-derived CDR1 and CDR2 are SGHAT and FQNNGV. The CDR3 consists of 18 residues. Trimming removed 5 bases from V and 4 bases from J; junction bases left unmatched: 7. The CDR3 bases are TGTGCCAGCAGCCTGGGACTAGCGGGGGGGTGGGGCACCGGGGAGCTGTTTTTT. It specifies CASSLGLAGGWGTGELFF.

This clonotype appeared a single time. The rearrangement uses TRBV20-1 and TRBJ2-7; D might be TRBD1 (6 bases). Trimming took 5 bases from V and 6 from J, leaving 14 bases between them. The CDR3 is 12 residues long. The germline V gene encodes CDR1 DFQATT and CDR2 SNEGSKA (reference sequence). The DNA of the CDR3 is TGCAGTGCTGCGCAGGGGAAACCCGAGCAGTACTTC. Translating it yields CSAAQGKPEQYF.

This clonotype was detected only once. The chain is built from TRBV11-3 and TRBJ2-5; D is unclear. This CDR3 has 15 residues. With 3 bases removed from V and 1 base from J, the gap between germline ends came to 12 bases. Germline CDR1 SGHNT, CDR2 YENEEA. The chain's CDR3 is CASSLGVSTQETQYF. CDR3 in DNA: TGTGCCAGCAGCTTGGGCGTTTCAACCCAAGAGACCCAGTACTTC.

Comment on this clonotype: A much larger clone lies one base from this, so it may be a read error. The V call is TRBV11-2, the J call TRBJ2-5, with D unclear. The germline V and J ends were trimmed by 0 bases and 4 bases, with 12 bases remaining between them. CDR1 is SGHAT and CDR2 is FQNNGV in the germline V gene. This CDR3 region has 15 residues. CDR3 in amino acids: CASSLDPNWGETQYF. The CDR3 region has the DNA TGTGCCAGCAGCTTAGACCCGAACTGGGGAGAGACCCAGTACTTC.

The V gene is TRBV20-1, the J gene TRBJ2-7; TRBD1 matches at 9 bases. Germline V gene lookup returns CDR1 DFQATT and CDR2 SNEGSKA (reference sequence). The CDR3 is made up of 14 amino acids. The V segment lost 5 bases and the J segment 2 bases; nucleotides outside the gene matches: 7. In nucleotides, the CDR3 is TGCAGTGCTTCTCCGGGACAGGGAGCCTACGAGCAGTACTTC. This codes for CSASPGQGAYEQYF.

The CDR3: CASSMRGAYEQYF. The DNA for the CDR3 is TGTGCCAGCAGCATGAGGGGGGCCTACGAGCAGTACTTC. This chain connects TRBV7-9 to TRBJ2-7; D may correspond to TRBD1 or TRBD2 (6 bases each). CDR3 length: 13 amino acids. The V end lost 5 bases, the J end lost 2 bases, and 10 bases lay between the germline ends. CDR1 is SEHNR and CDR2 is FQNEAQ in the germline V gene (reference sequence).

The V gene is TRBV25-1, the J gene TRBJ2-1; 7 bases are shared with TRBD1. This CDR3 contains 15 residues. Trimming cost V 3 bases and J 6 bases; bases outside gene matches: 8. Germline lookup yields CDR1 MGHDK and CDR2 SYGVNS. CDR3 nucleotides: TGTGCCAGCAGTGACAACCGGGACAGAGGCAATGAGCAGTTCTTC. This encodes CASSDNRDRGNEQFF.

This clonotype was detected ten times or more. The rearrangement joins TRBV14 to TRBJ2-3; D is possibly TRBD2 (5 bases). This CDR3 spans 15 amino acids. The V end lost 2 bases, the J end lost 0 bases, and 9 bases lay between the germline ends. Germline V gene data show CDR1 as SGHDN and CDR2 as FVKESK. This CDR3 reads CASSQQTISTDTQYF. Here the CDR3 DNA reads TGTGCCAGCAGCCAACAGACTATTAGCACAGATACGCAGTATTTT.

The gene calls are TRBV20-1 and TRBJ2-7, with D possibly matching TRBD1 (6 bases). In germline, CDR1 is DFQATT, CDR2 SNEGSKA (reference sequence). The CDR3 spans 13 residues. Deletions cut 3 bases from V and 3 bases from J, with 12 bases between. Here the CDR3 reads CSARDRSYYEQYF. The CDR3 DNA sequence: TGCAGTGCTAGGGACAGAAGCTACTACGAGCAGTACTTC.

At least ten counts were recorded for this clonotype. This chain connects TRBV5-5 to TRBJ1-1; the match to TRBD1 covers 7 bases. J lost 1 base, V lost 4 bases, and 1 base had no gene match. The CDR3 extends over 13 amino acids. Germline V gene sequence: CDR1 SGHKS, CDR2 YYEKEE (reference sequence). The CDR3 here is CASSRTGNTEAFF. The CDR3 DNA reads as TGTGCCAGCAGCCGGACAGGGAACACTGAAGCTTTCTTT.

This clonotype was observed once. The V gene is TRBV29-1, the J gene TRBJ2-7; 9 bases align to TRBD2. The V and J ends lost 1 base and 4 bases, in that order; junction bases with no gene match: 11. The CDR3 contains 16 residues. In germline, CDR1 is SQVTM, CDR2 ANQGSEA. The CDR3 bases are TGCAGCGTTGAAGGAAATCTTAATAGCGGGGGATACGAGCAGTACTTC. This encodes CSVEGNLNSGGYEQYF.